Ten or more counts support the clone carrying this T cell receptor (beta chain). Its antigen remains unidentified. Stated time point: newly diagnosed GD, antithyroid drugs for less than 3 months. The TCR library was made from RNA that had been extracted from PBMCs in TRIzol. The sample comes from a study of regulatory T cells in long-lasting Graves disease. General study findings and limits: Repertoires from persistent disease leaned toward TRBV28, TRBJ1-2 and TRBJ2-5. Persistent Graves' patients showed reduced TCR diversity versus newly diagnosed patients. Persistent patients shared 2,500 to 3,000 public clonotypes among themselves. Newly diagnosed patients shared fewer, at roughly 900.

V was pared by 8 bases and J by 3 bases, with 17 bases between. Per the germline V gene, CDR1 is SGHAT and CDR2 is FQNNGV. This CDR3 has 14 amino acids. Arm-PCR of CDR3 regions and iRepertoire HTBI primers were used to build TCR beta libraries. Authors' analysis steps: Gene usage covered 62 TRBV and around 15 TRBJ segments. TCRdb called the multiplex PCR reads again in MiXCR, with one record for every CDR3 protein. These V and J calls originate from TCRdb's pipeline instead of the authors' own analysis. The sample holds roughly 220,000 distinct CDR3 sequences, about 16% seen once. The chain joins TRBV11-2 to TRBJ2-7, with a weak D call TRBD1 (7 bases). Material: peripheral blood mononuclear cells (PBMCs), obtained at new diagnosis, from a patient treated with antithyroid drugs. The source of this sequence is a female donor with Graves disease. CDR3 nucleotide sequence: TGTGCCAGCGCCAAGGGTCAGGGGGGCTACGAGCAGTACTTC. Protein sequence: CASAKGQGGYEQYF.